This T cell receptor beta chain emerged from a study of cytomegalovirus exposure and HLA in healthy donors. Germline trimming cut 5 bases from V and 0 bases from J; bases unmatched to any gene: 16. This CDR3 region has 19 residues. The germline V gene has CDR1 SEHNR and CDR2 FQNEAQ (reference sequence). The PCR was carried out with 60 Vbeta primers and 13 Jbeta primers. Data came from immunoSEQ multiplex PCR; TCRdb stores just in-frame clones and leaves some out. Of about 160,000 clones listed, 82% are singletons. What was sequenced was PBMCs. The genes are TRBV7-9 and TRBJ2-4; 7 bases match TRBD1. This receptor was taken from a girl between 5 and 17 years old in good health and CMV-seropositive. The CDR3 DNA reads as TGTGCCAGCAGCCCCCCATATCGGGCGACAGGGATAGCCAAAAACATTCAGTACTTC. It encodes CASSPPYRATGIAKNIQYF.